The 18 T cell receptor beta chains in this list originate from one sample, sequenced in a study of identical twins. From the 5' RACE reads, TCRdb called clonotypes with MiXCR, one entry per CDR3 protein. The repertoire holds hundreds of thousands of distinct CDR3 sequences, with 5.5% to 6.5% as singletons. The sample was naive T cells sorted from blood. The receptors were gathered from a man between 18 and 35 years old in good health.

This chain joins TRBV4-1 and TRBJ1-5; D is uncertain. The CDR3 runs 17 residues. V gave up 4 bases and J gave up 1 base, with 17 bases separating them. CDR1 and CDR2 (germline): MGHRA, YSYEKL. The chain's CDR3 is CASSRVHASGSNQPQHF. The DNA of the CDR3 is TGCGCCAGCAGCCGTGTACACGCAAGTGGCAGCAATCAGCCCCAGCATTTT.

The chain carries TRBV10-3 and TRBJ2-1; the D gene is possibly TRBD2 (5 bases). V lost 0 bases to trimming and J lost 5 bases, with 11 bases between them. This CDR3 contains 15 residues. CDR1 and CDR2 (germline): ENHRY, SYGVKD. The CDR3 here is CAISESTGFDNEQFF. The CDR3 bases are TGTGCCATCAGTGAGTCAACGGGATTCGACAATGAGCAGTTCTTC.

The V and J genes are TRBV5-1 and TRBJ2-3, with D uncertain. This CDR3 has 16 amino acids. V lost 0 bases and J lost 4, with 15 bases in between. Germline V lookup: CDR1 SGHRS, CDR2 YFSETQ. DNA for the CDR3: TGCGCCAGCAGCTTGGAGGGTCGGATCGGCCCAGATACGCAGTATTTT. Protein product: CASSLEGRIGPDTQYF.

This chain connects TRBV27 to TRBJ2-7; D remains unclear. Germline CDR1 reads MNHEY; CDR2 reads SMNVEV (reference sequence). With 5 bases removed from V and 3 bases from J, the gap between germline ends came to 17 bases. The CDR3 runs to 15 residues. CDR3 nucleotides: TGTGCCAGCAGTCCCCGACGAGGCCATCACTACGAGCAGTACGTC. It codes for CASSPRRGHHYEQYV.

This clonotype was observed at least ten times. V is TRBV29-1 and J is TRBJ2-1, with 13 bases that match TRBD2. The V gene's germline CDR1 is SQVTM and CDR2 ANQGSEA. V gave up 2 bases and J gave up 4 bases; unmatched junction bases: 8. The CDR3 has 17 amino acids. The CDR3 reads CSVENRTSGRRYNEQFF. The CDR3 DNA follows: TGCAGCGTTGAAAATCGGACTAGCGGGAGAAGGTACAATGAGCAGTTCTTC.

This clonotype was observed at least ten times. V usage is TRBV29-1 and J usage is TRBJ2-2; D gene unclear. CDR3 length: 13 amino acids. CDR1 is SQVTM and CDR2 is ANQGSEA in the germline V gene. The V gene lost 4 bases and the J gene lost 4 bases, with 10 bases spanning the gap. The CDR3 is CSVVGWSTGELFF. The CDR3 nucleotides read TGCAGCGTTGTTGGCTGGAGCACCGGGGAGCTGTTTTTT.

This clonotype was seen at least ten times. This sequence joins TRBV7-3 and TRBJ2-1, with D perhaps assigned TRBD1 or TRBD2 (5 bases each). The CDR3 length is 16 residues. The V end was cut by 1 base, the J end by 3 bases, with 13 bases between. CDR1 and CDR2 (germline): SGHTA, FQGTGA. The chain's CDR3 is CASSLRGGAGYNEQFF. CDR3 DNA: TGTGCCAGCAGCTTAAGAGGTGGGGCGGGCTACAATGAGCAGTTCTTC. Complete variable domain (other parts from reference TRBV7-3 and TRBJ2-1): GAGVSQTPSNKVTEKGKYVELRCDPISGHTALYWYRQSLGQGPEFLIYFQGTGAADDSGLPNDRFFAVRPEGSVSTLKIQRTERGDSAVYLCASSLRGGAGYNEQFFGPGTRLTVL.

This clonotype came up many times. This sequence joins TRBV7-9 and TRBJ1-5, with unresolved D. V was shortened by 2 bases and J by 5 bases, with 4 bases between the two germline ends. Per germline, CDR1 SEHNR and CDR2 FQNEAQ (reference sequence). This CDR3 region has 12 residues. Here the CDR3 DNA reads TGTGCCAGCAGCTTACAGGATCAGCCCCAGCATTTT. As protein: CASSLQDQPQHF.

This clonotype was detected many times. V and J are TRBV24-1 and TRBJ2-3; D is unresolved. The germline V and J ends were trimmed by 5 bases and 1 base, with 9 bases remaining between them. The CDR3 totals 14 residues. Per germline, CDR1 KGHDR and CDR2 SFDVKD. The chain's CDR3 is CATSAAVRTDTQYF. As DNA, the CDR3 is TGTGCCACCAGTGCTGCAGTGCGCACAGATACGCAGTATTTT.

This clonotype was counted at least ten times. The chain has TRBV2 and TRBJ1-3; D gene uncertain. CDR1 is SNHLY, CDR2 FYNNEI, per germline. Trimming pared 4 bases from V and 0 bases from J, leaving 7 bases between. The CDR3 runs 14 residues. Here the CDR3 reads CASSVMGSGNTIYF. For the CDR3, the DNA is TGTGCCAGCAGTGTAATGGGCTCTGGAAACACCATATATTTT.

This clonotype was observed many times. CDR3: CSAPTLQGASYGYTF. CDR3 DNA sequence: TGCAGTGCCCCAACCCTTCAGGGGGCTAGCTATGGCTACACCTTC. The chain joins TRBV20-1 to TRBJ1-2, with TRBD1 matching 8 bases. This CDR3 contains 15 residues. Trimming at V came to 6 bases and at J to 4 bases, leaving 13 bases not matched to a gene. The germline gives CDR1 DFQATT, CDR2 SNEGSKA (reference sequence).

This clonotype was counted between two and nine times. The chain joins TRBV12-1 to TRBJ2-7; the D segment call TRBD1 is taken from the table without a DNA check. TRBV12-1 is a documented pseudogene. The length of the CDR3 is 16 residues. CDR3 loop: CASSFTAGQGTLEQYV. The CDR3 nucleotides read TGTGCCAGCAGCTTCACGGCGGGACAGGGGACTCTCGAGCAGTACGTC.

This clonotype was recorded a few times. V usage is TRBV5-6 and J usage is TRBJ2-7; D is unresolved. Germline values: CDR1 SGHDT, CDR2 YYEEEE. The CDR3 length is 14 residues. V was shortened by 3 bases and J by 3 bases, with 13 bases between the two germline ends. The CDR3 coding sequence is TGTGCCAGCAGCTCCGTAAGGACGATCTACGAGCAGTACTTC. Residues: CASSSVRTIYEQYF.

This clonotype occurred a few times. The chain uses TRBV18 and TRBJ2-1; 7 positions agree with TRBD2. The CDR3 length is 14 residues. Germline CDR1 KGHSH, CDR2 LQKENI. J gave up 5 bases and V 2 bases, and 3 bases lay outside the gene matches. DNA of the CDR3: TGTGCCAGCTCACCATCCCTAGCGGACAATGAGCAGTTCTTC. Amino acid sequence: CASSPSLADNEQFF.

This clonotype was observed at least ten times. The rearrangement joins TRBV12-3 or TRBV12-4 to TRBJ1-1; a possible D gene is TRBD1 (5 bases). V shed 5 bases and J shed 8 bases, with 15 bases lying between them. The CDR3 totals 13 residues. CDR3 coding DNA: TGTGCCAGCAGTCAATACCTGACAGCGGAAGCTTTCTTT. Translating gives CASSQYLTAEAFF.

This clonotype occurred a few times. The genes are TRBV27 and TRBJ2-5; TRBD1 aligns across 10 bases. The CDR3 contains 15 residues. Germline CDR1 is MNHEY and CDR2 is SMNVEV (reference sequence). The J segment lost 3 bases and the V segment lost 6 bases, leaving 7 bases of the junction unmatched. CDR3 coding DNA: TGTGCCAGCAGGCAAGGGACAGGGGTCGAAGAGACCCAGTACTTC. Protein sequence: CASRQGTGVEETQYF.

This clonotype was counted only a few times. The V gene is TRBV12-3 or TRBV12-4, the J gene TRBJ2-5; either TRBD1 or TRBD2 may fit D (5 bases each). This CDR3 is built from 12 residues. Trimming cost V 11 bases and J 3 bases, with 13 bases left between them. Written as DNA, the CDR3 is TGTGCCTCCGGGGCGTACAAAGAGACCCAGTACTTC. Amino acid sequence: CASGAYKETQYF.

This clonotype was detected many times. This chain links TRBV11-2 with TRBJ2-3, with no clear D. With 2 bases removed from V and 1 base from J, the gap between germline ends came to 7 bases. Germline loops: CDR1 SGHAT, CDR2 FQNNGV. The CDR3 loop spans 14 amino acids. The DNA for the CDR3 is TGTGCCAGCAGCTTAAGTTGGGGCACAGATACGCAGTATTTT. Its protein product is CASSLSWGTDTQYF.